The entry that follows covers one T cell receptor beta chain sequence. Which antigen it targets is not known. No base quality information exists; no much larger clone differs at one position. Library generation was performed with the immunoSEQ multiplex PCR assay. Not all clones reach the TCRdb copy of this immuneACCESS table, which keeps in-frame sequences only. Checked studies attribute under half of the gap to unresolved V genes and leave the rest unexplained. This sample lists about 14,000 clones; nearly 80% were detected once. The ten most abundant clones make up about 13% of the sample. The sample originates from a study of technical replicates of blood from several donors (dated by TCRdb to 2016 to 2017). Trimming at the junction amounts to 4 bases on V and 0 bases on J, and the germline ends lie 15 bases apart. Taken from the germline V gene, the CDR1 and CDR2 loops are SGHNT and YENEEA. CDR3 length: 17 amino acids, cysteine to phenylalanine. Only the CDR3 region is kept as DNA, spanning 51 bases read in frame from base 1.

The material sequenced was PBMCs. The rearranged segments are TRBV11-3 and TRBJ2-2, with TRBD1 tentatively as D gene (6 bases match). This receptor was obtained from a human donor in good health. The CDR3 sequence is CASSSSRDITNTGELFF. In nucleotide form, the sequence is TGTGCCAGCAGCTCCAGCCGGGACATCACGAACACCGGGGAGCTGTTTTTT.